The T cell receptor beta chain described here comes from a study of CD8 T cells in ankylosing spondylitis. Broader study findings: Enrichment of disease-linked clones was reportedly significant in matched ankylosing spondylitis synovial fluid. Typical of ankylosing spondylitis blood, it appeared, was a TCR beta motif of under 10 highly homologous variants.

This clonotype was seen repeatedly, ten times or more. Its antigen is not known. The length of the CDR3 is 15 residues. CDR1 is MDHEN, CDR2 SYDVKM, per germline. With 7 bases removed from V and 4 bases from J, the gap between germline ends came to 16 bases. Construction of TCR beta libraries was performed using quantitative 5'-RACE with molecular barcodes. TCRdb reprocessed the 5' RACE reads with MiXCR, giving one entry per CDR3 protein. The sample holds 200,000 to 250,000 distinct CDR3 sequences, about 10% seen once. The chain recombines TRBV28 with TRBJ2-2, with a tentative D call TRBD2 (5 bases). The sample consisted of blood, either unsorted or a sorted T cell fraction (not recorded which). The clonotype was recovered from a male donor with ankylosing spondylitis or in good health (not recorded which). DNA of the CDR3: TGTGCCAGCACACATACGGGGATCGTCACCGGGGAGCTGTTTTTT. It specifies CASTHTGIVTGELFF.